This T cell receptor beta chain came from a study of CD8 T cells in ankylosing spondylitis. Trimming removed 6 bases from V and 5 bases from J, with 13 bases in between. The CDR3 extends over 13 amino acids. This clonotype was picked up many times. The antigen remains undetermined. Study-level points and caveats: Ankylosing spondylitis blood seemed to carry a telltale TCR beta motif made of several highly homologous variants. Disease-linked clones proved CD8+ and comparatively uncommon in peripheral blood. In reactive arthritis synovial fluid and blood, some motif variants had been reported before. In ankylosing spondylitis patients, matched synovial fluid reportedly showed significant enrichment of disease-linked clones.

Quantitative 5'-RACE was performed with molecular barcodes, and it yielded the TCR beta libraries. Each CDR3 protein is one row after TCRdb ran MiXCR on the 5' RACE reads. Among approximately 440,000 distinct CDR3 sequences listed, roughly 18% were seen once. The rearrangement uses TRBV12-3 or TRBV12-4 and TRBJ1-2; tentative D call: TRBD1 (5 bases). The sample consisted of blood, either unsorted or a sorted T cell fraction (not recorded which). The TCR was taken from a male donor with ankylosing spondylitis. The CDR3 sequence: CASSPWGVYGYTF. The CDR3 DNA reads as TGTGCCAGCAGCCCCTGGGGGGTGTATGGCTACACCTTC.